These T cell receptor beta chains were read from a single sample in a study of blood T cell repertoires in COVID-19. The method was immunoSEQ multiplex PCR; TCRdb's version includes in-frame clones alone and lacks a portion of them. This sample carries roughly 330,000 clones, around 88% of them seen once, and the ten largest clones take about 1.7%. Sequenced: peripheral blood. These receptors came from a woman aged 45-60 years with acute or convalescent COVID-19. Both conserved end residues are part of each CDR3. The D gene is left open where the match is weak. The size field is filled for only some rows; it gives once, few, many or a size class.

j_gene: TRBJ2-5; abundance: .; v_gene: TRBV2; d_gene: .; CDR3aa: CASSVGGAQETQYF; CDR3nt: TGTGCCAGCAGTGTTGGCGGGGCGCAGGAGACCCAGTACTTC
j_gene: TRBJ1-2; abundance: once; v_gene: TRBV5-6; d_gene: .; CDR3aa: CASRRGLHGDGYGYTF; CDR3nt: TGTGCCAGCAGGCGGGGGCTGCATGGGGATGGATATGGCTACACCTTC
j_gene: TRBJ2-7; abundance: .; v_gene: TRBV14; d_gene: .; CDR3aa: CASSPIGKNYEQYF; CDR3nt: TGTGCCAGCAGCCCTATCGGGAAGAACTACGAGCAGTACTTC
j_gene: TRBJ2-7; abundance: .; v_gene: TRBV19; d_gene: TRBD2; CDR3aa: CASSNLAGSTYEQYF; CDR3nt: TGTGCCAGTAGCAACCTAGCGGGATCAACCTACGAGCAGTACTTC
j_gene: TRBJ1-1; abundance: .; v_gene: TRBV12-3/TRBV12-4; d_gene: .; CDR3aa: CASTKRGSVEAFF; CDR3nt: TGTGCCAGCACTAAAAGAGGGTCAGTTGAAGCTTTCTTT
j_gene: TRBJ1-1; abundance: .; v_gene: TRBV27; d_gene: TRBD1; CDR3aa: CASSYRGWRGMNTEAFF; CDR3nt: TGTGCCAGCAGCTACAGGGGATGGCGAGGGATGAACACTGAAGCTTTCTTT
j_gene: TRBJ1-1; abundance: .; v_gene: TRBV2; d_gene: TRBD1; CDR3aa: CASTLGQGARAFF; CDR3nt: TGTGCCAGCACCCTCGGACAGGGGGCGCGAGCTTTCTTT
j_gene: TRBJ2-1; abundance: .; v_gene: TRBV3-1/TRBV3-2; d_gene: .; CDR3aa: CASSDFSEQFF; CDR3nt: TGTGCCAGCAGCGACTTCTCGGAGCAGTTCTTC
j_gene: TRBJ2-2; abundance: .; v_gene: TRBV28; d_gene: TRBD1; CDR3aa: CASIQGTPTGELFF; CDR3nt: TGTGCCAGCATACAGGGGACCCCCACCGGGGAGCTGTTTTTT
j_gene: TRBJ2-2; abundance: .; v_gene: TRBV5-1; d_gene: .; CDR3aa: CASSLVGGVVTGELFF; CDR3nt: TGCGCCAGCAGCTTGGTGGGGGGAGTTGTCACCGGGGAGCTGTTTTTT
j_gene: TRBJ1-3; abundance: .; v_gene: TRBV7-3; d_gene: TRBD1; CDR3aa: CASSPMTGGTGNTIYF; CDR3nt: TGTGCCAGCAGCCCAATGACAGGGGGGACTGGAAACACCATATATTTT
j_gene: TRBJ2-4; abundance: .; v_gene: TRBV27; d_gene: TRBD2; CDR3aa: CASSLISGRSWAKNIQYF; CDR3nt: TGTGCCAGCAGTTTGATTAGCGGGAGAAGTTGGGCCAAAAACATTCAGTACTTC